The 27 T cell receptor beta chains below come from one sample, sequenced in a study of cytomegalovirus exposure and HLA in healthy donors (dated 2017 in TCRdb). The receptor library was made with the immunoSEQ multiplex PCR assay. A mixture of 60 forward primers for TCR Vbeta segments and 13 reverse primers for TCR Jbeta segments was used in the multiplex PCR. This is the immuneACCESS table as TCRdb keeps it, with only in-frame sequences that have V and J called. A part of the clones is gone; compared with another copy, unresolved V genes explain less than half, and the rest is unexplained. The record for this sample contains approximately 140,000 clones. The top ten clonotypes cover 2% to 3% of the sample. Sequencing was carried out using PBMCs. Receptor source: a man in his forties in good health and CMV-seronegative.

The J gene is TRBJ2-2, the V gene TRBV4-3; D is ambiguous. CDR1 is LGHNA and CDR2 is YSLEER in the germline V gene. The CDR3 loop spans 17 amino acids. V gave up 1 base and J gave up 0 bases, with 12 bases separating them. The DNA of the CDR3 is TGCGCCAGCAGCCAAGTCTGGGCGTTAGCGAACACCGGGGAGCTGTTTTTT. It codes for CASSQVWALANTGELFF.

This sequence joins TRBV9 and TRBJ2-1; 8 bases line up with TRBD1. Losses at the gene ends were 0 bases for V and 5 bases for J; bases not matched to a gene: 7. Germline V gives CDR1 SGDLS, CDR2 YYNGEE. The CDR3 is made up of 16 amino acids. CDR3 DNA sequence: TGTGCCAGCAGCGTAGCTACAGGGGGGCCCAACAATGAGCAGTTCTTC. Amino acids: CASSVATGGPNNEQFF.

The chain links TRBV19 to TRBJ2-5; 11 bases match TRBD2. CDR3 length: 16 residues. The V segment lost 3 bases and the J segment 2 bases; nucleotides outside the gene matches: 5. CDR1 is LNHDA, CDR2 SQIVND, per germline (reference sequence). CDR3 sequence: CASSILAGGKQETQYF. The CDR3 nucleotides are TGTGCCAGTAGTATCTTAGCGGGGGGGAAGCAAGAGACCCAGTACTTC.

The chain couples TRBV28 to TRBJ2-1; D is possibly TRBD2 (5 bases). V shed 6 bases and J shed 0 bases, with 15 bases lying between them. CDR3 size: 16 residues. The germline CDR1 and CDR2 sequences are MDHEN and SYDVKM. The CDR3 loop reads CASSPSPGSSYNEQFF. CDR3 sequence (DNA): TGTGCCAGCAGCCCCTCTCCGGGGAGCTCCTACAATGAGCAGTTCTTC.

The chain is built from TRBV5-6 and TRBJ2-7; D possibly corresponds to TRBD2 (5 bases). Germline V CDR1 and CDR2: SGHDT, YYEEEE. V was pared by 2 bases and J by 2 bases, with 11 bases between. This CDR3 comprises 14 residues. The CDR3 protein is CASSFGGGPYEQYF. For the CDR3, the DNA is TGTGCCAGCAGCTTTGGAGGAGGTCCCTACGAGCAGTACTTC.

The rearrangement uses TRBV27 and TRBJ2-7; 8 bases align to TRBD1. V lost 7 bases to trimming and J lost 7 bases; unmatched junction nucleotides: 9. The CDR3 has 13 amino acids. From germline, CDR1 is MNHEY and CDR2 SMNVEV (reference sequence). CDR3 nucleotide sequence: TGTGCCAGCATAGGGCAGGGGGCGAGAGAGCAGTACTTC. It is translated as CASIGQGAREQYF.

This chain uses TRBV5-6 with TRBJ1-1; 9 bases map to TRBD1. The ends lost 4 bases at V and 10 bases at J; junction bases unmatched: 17. The CDR3 consists of 16 residues. Germline-derived CDR1 and CDR2 are SGHDT and YYEEEE. The CDR3 is CASSTWTGDGTVVAFF. CDR3 nucleotide sequence: TGTGCCAGCAGCACCTGGACAGGGGACGGTACTGTTGTAGCTTTCTTT.

This chain uses TRBV4-3 with TRBJ2-3; unclear D gene. This CDR3 spans 15 amino acids. The germline V and J ends were trimmed by 0 bases and 6 bases, with 13 bases remaining between them. From germline, CDR1 is LGHNA and CDR2 YSLEER. The CDR3 is CASSQDNQRPDTQYF. The CDR3 DNA sequence: TGCGCCAGCAGCCAAGATAACCAGAGGCCGGATACGCAGTATTTT.

In DNA, the CDR3 is TGTGCCAGCAGTTACGACGGGTTCGGGGGCTACACCTTC. The encoded protein is CASSYDGFGGYTF. V and J are TRBV6-5 and TRBJ1-2, with unresolved D. Trimming removed 2 bases from V and 8 bases from J, with 12 bases in between. Germline assignment: CDR1 MNHEY and CDR2 SVGAGI. This CDR3 has 13 residues.

The chain uses TRBV12-5 and TRBJ2-1; possibly TRBD1 for D (7 bases). The ends were cut back, 2 bases at V and 2 bases at J, with 16 bases in the middle. CDR1 LGHNT and CDR2 FRNRAP come from the germline V gene. This CDR3 spans 17 amino acids. The CDR3 bases are TGTGCTAGTGGTTTGACCCTGACAGGGAGGACCTACAATGAGCAGTTCTTC. Translating gives CASGLTLTGRTYNEQFF.

J is TRBJ1-2 and V is TRBV27; TRBD1 matches at 10 bases. Germline V gene lookup returns CDR1 MNHEY and CDR2 SMNVEV (reference sequence). Trimming removed 5 bases from V and 8 bases from J; junction bases left unmatched: 8. This CDR3 contains 14 residues. The CDR3 DNA is TGTGCCAGCAGTCTCATGGACAGGGGGGGCGGCTACACCTTC. It encodes CASSLMDRGGGYTF.

V gene TRBV28 combines with J gene TRBJ1-2; D is unclear. This CDR3 is built from 13 residues. The ends were cut back, 4 bases at V and 5 bases at J, with 11 bases in the middle. Germline CDR1 and CDR2: MDHEN and SYDVKM. The CDR3 sequence: CASSSTPPYGYTF. The DNA of the CDR3 is TGTGCCAGCAGTTCTACGCCCCCTTATGGCTACACCTTC.

Points on this clone: Other DNA sequences of this sample code for an identical CDR3. The chain recombines TRBV5-1 with TRBJ2-3; TRBD1 aligns across 8 bases. The CDR3 is 14 residues long. Trimming took 4 bases from V and 1 from J; bases not matched to a gene: 2. Per germline, CDR1 SGHRS and CDR2 YFSETQ. The DNA of the CDR3 is TGCGCCAGCAGCGTGGACAGGGGCACAGATACGCAGTATTTT. Translating it yields CASSVDRGTDTQYF.

The rearrangement links TRBV28 to TRBJ2-5, with TRBD1 matching over 7 bases. V trimming: 5 bases; J trimming: 11 bases; junction bases outside the gene matches: 11. Germline V gives CDR1 MDHEN, CDR2 SYDVKM. The CDR3 runs 13 residues. CDR3 protein: CASSNEATGEQYF. The DNA of the CDR3 is TGTGCCAGCAGTAATGAGGCCACAGGGGAGCAGTACTTC.

The CDR3 DNA is TGTGCCAGCAGCTTAGGGGACAGGGGGCTTCTTAACTATGGCTACACCTTC. Protein product: CASSLGDRGLLNYGYTF. The V call is TRBV7-2, the J call TRBJ1-2, with 12 bases lining up with TRBD1. Germline CDR1 reads SGHTA; CDR2 reads FQGNSA. The length of the CDR3 is 17 residues. Trimming cost V 1 base and J 1 base; bases outside gene matches: 4.

The CDR3 bases are TGTGCCAGCAGTTACTCGGTCAGGTTCACCTACAATGAGCAGTTCTTC. As protein: CASSYSVRFTYNEQFF. J is TRBJ2-1 and V is TRBV6-5; unclear D gene. Germline V gene data show CDR1 as MNHEY and CDR2 as SVGAGI. This CDR3 region has 16 residues. The V end was cut by 0 bases, the J end by 2 bases, with 11 bases between.

The genes are TRBV6-1 and TRBJ1-3, with a tentative D call TRBD1 (6 bases). The CDR3 length is 14 residues. V lost 1 base to trimming and J lost 4 bases, with 8 bases between them. CDR1 MNHNS and CDR2 SASEGT come from the germline V gene. CDR3 DNA: TGTGCCAGCAGTGAAGGGACAGCCGGAAACACCATATATTTT. Encoded protein: CASSEGTAGNTIYF.

The chain is built from TRBV25-1 and TRBJ1-1; 7 positions match TRBD1. The CDR3 has 12 amino acids. J was trimmed by 3 bases and V by 7 bases; bases with no gene match: 2. In germline, CDR1 is MGHDK, CDR2 SYGVNS. The CDR3, as DNA: TGTGCCAGCACGGGACAGCACACTGAAGCTTTCTTT. Its translation is CASTGQHTEAFF.

The chain is built from TRBV5-1 and TRBJ1-2; 9 nucleotides agree with TRBD1. Germline assignment: CDR1 SGHRS and CDR2 YFSETQ. V shed 0 bases, J shed 8 bases, and the junction held 8 bases outside the gene matches. This CDR3 is 15 amino acids long. The CDR3 DNA is TGCGCCAGCAGCTTGGAGGCTACAGGGGGCGGAGGCTACACCTTC. This codes for CASSLEATGGGGYTF.

The chain couples TRBV7-2 to TRBJ1-4; maybe TRBD1 (6 bases). This CDR3 region has 13 residues. Trimming removed 3 bases at V and 8 bases at J, with 10 bases between. Germline V CDR1 and CDR2: SGHTA, FQGNSA. CDR3 nucleotides: TGTGCCAGCAGCTTGGGGGCTCGGGAAAAACTGTTTTTT. Translating it yields CASSLGAREKLFF. The full variable domain, its missing parts supplied by reference TRBV7-2 and TRBJ1-4, is GAGVSQSPSNKVTEKGKDVELRCDPISGHTALYWYRQSLGQGLEFLIYFQGNSAPDKSGLPSDRFSAERTGGSVSTLTIQRTQQEDSAVYLCASSLGAREKLFFGSGTQLSVL.

This rearrangement joins TRBV11-2 to TRBJ2-2; D remains unclear. The germline V gene has CDR1 SGHAT and CDR2 FQNNGV. The CDR3 consists of 14 residues. Trimming pared 1 base from V and 2 bases from J, leaving 5 bases between. The CDR3 loop reads CASSLGHNTGELFF. For the CDR3, the DNA is TGTGCCAGCAGCTTAGGACACAACACCGGGGAGCTGTTTTTT. The whole variable domain, filled in from reference TRBV11-2 and TRBJ2-2, reads EAGVAQSPRYKIIEKRQSVAFWCNPISGHATLYWYQQILGQGPKLLIQFQNNGVVDDSQLPKDRFSAERLKGVDSTLKIQPAKLEDSAVYLCASSLGHNTGELFFGEGSRLTVL.

The chain links TRBV14 to TRBJ1-1; 10 bases agree with TRBD1. CDR1 and CDR2 (germline): SGHDN, FVKESK. The CDR3 has 15 amino acids. The V gene end was trimmed by 4 bases and the J gene end by 1 base; junction bases not matched to a gene: 3. As DNA, the CDR3 is TGTGCCAGCAGCCTGACAGGGGGCAGGAACACTGAAGCTTTCTTT. This translates into CASSLTGGRNTEAFF.

The genes are TRBV6-5 and TRBJ2-3; TRBD2 matches 7 bases. The CDR3 runs 12 residues. In germline, CDR1 is MNHEY, CDR2 SVGAGI. The junction had 0 bases not matched to a gene; V was cut back by 8 bases and J by 1 base. CDR3 sequence: CASRGGTDTQYF. CDR3 coding DNA: TGTGCCAGCCGGGGGGGCACAGATACGCAGTATTTT.

The genes are TRBV2 and TRBJ2-3, with D possibly TRBD2 on 6 matching bases. V was cut by 6 bases and J by 1 base, with 8 bases left in between. The CDR3 consists of 13 residues. Germline lookup yields CDR1 SNHLY and CDR2 FYNNEI. CDR3 residues: CASRGGGTDTQYF. CDR3 bases: TGTGCCAGCAGGGGCGGGGGCACAGATACGCAGTATTTT.

The chain employs TRBV28 and TRBJ1-2, with 9 nucleotides matching TRBD1. The CDR3 extends over 17 amino acids. The ends lost 2 bases at V and 4 bases at J; junction bases unmatched: 11. The V gene's germline CDR1 is MDHEN and CDR2 SYDVKM. In DNA, the CDR3 is TGTGCCAGCAGTTTAGGGACAGGGCCCCTCAATTCCTATGGCTACACCTTC. Protein sequence: CASSLGTGPLNSYGYTF.

The chain couples TRBV18 to TRBJ1-1, with D perhaps matching TRBD1 (5 bases). The germline V and J ends were trimmed by 3 bases and 4 bases, with 15 bases remaining between them. Per germline, CDR1 KGHSH and CDR2 LQKENI. This CDR3 has 15 residues. The CDR3 sequence is CASSPRVEGSTEAFF. The DNA for the CDR3 is TGTGCCAGCTCACCCCGGGTGGAGGGGAGCACTGAAGCTTTCTTT.

This chain uses TRBV2 with TRBJ1-3; D remains ambiguous. CDR3 length: 15 amino acids. Trimming took off 6 bases at V and 4 bases at J, with 16 bases between the two ends. Looked up from germline, CDR1 is SNHLY and CDR2 is FYNNEI. CDR3 nucleotides: TGTGCCAGCAGGCCCGGGCCCGGGGAAGGAAACACCATATATTTT. Amino acids: CASRPGPGEGNTIYF.